One sample yielded the 8 T cell receptor beta chains listed below, sequenced in a study of blood T cell repertoires in COVID-19. Measured with immunoSEQ multiplex PCR; TCRdb has only the in-frame clones, and not every one. This table holds roughly 100,000 clones, roughly 87% found once. The sample taken for sequencing was peripheral blood. These receptors originate from a woman between 50 and 59 years old with COVID-19, enrolled during active disease.

V is TRBV28 and J is TRBJ1-1; 8 positions match TRBD1. The germline V gene encodes CDR1 MDHEN and CDR2 SYDVKM. There are 16 residues in the CDR3. With V trimmed by 6 bases and J by 4 bases, 13 bases remained unmatched. The CDR3 DNA reads TGTGCCAGCAGCCAATACTCCTGGGACAGGAGCACTGAAGCTTTCTTT. Residues: CASSQYSWDRSTEAFF.

This sequence joins TRBV19 and TRBJ1-2; TRBD1 aligns across 8 bases. This CDR3 is built from 14 residues. Germline V gene lookup returns CDR1 LNHDA and CDR2 SQIVND (reference sequence). V was pared by 2 bases and J by 6 bases, with 5 bases of the junction left unmatched. The chain's CDR3 is CASSIPDRVDGYTF. DNA for the CDR3: TGTGCCAGTAGTATACCGGACAGGGTGGATGGCTACACCTTC.

This clone was detected only once. The genes are TRBV6-2 or TRBV6-3 and TRBJ2-5, with 7 bases aligning to TRBD2. CDR1 is MNHEY, CDR2 SVGEGT, per germline. This CDR3 has 16 residues. Trimming cost V 0 bases and J 5 bases; bases outside gene matches: 9. The chain's CDR3 is CASSYSNSGVRETQYF. The CDR3, as DNA: TGTGCCAGCAGTTACTCGAACAGCGGGGTCCGCGAGACCCAGTACTTC.

The V call is TRBV5-4, the J call TRBJ2-1; a weak D match, TRBD1 (5 bases). CDR3 length: 15 residues. Trimming removed 0 bases at V and 0 bases at J, with 7 bases between. CDR1 SGHNT and CDR2 YYREEE come from the germline V gene (reference sequence). CDR3 in DNA: TGTGCCAGCAGCTTGGGTGGGGCCTCCTACAATGAGCAGTTCTTC. Residues: CASSLGGASYNEQFF.

V usage is TRBV30 and J usage is TRBJ2-2; D not certain. Germline CDR1 and CDR2: GTSNPN and SVGIG (reference sequence). Trimming pared 4 bases from V and 2 bases from J, leaving 8 bases between. The CDR3 loop spans 13 amino acids. The CDR3 reads CAWKTLNTGELFF. The CDR3 coding sequence is TGTGCCTGGAAGACACTTAACACCGGGGAGCTGTTTTTT.

V is TRBV15 and J is TRBJ1-1; a possible D gene is TRBD1 (6 bases). Trimming removed 0 bases at V and 10 bases at J, with 15 bases between. From germline, CDR1 is LNHNV and CDR2 YYDKDF (reference sequence). The CDR3 totals 14 residues. CDR3 DNA sequence: TGTGCCACCAGCAGAGAGGACAGCTCACGGGTAGCTTTCTTT. Its protein product is CATSREDSSRVAFF.

V and J are TRBV4-3 and TRBJ1-4; the D gene is possibly TRBD1 (5 bases). Germline CDR1 is LGHNA and CDR2 is YSLEER. Trimming took 0 bases from V and 8 from J, leaving 13 bases between them. CDR3 length: 15 amino acids. The CDR3 reads CASSQDWGGREKLFF. The CDR3 coding sequence is TGCGCCAGCAGCCAAGATTGGGGGGGAAGGGAAAAACTGTTTTTT.

The CDR3 protein is CASSQGLAGGWEQYF. CDR3 in DNA: TGTGCCAGCAGCCAAGGGCTAGCGGGGGGCTGGGAGCAGTACTTC. The genes are TRBV3-1 (or the pseudogene TRBV3-2) and TRBJ2-7; 11 bases map to TRBD2. The CDR3 length is 15 residues. Germline V gene data show CDR1 as LGHDT and CDR2 as YNNKEL (reference sequence). After removal of 1 base from V and 7 bases from J, the junction contained 6 bases not matched to a gene.